This TCR beta chain was identified in a study of blood T cell repertoires in COVID-19. The table came from immunoSEQ multiplex PCR; TCRdb's copy has only in-frame clones and leaves some out. In the table there are around 82,000 clones, about nine tenths of which are singletons. With 3 bases removed from V and 1 base from J, the gap between germline ends came to 7 bases. This CDR3 region has 13 residues. Germline lookup yields CDR1 SEHNR and CDR2 FQNEAQ (reference sequence). The sequence derives from a man aged 65-85 years with active or convalescent COVID-19. The J gene is TRBJ2-7, the V gene TRBV7-9, with D possibly TRBD2 on 5 matching bases. Source material: peripheral blood. CDR3 amino acids: CASSFGVSYEQYF. The CDR3 DNA follows: TGTGCCAGCAGCTTCGGGGTTTCCTACGAGCAGTACTTC.